The entry that follows covers one T cell receptor beta chain sequence. Time point specified: blood 2 weeks post-SBRT. Treatment of the sample: 15 Gy SBRT to primary tumor, nephrectomy 4 weeks later. The patient's renal cell carcinoma had clear cell pathology. Profiled with immunoSEQ multiplex PCR; TCRdb holds only in-frame clones, not every one. The repertoire has over 60,000 clones, roughly 72% of them found once; the top ten carry over 6%. These data come from a study of radiation and T cells in renal cell carcinoma. The source was blood, collected from a patient whose treatment included radiotherapy and nephrectomy. The source is a man aged 55 to 70 with renal cell carcinoma.

Here the CDR3 DNA reads TGTGCCAGCAGCTTATGGGCCGGAGGGAACACTGAAGCTTTCTTT. This encodes CASSLWAGGNTEAFF. The chain links TRBV7-2 to TRBJ1-1; no firm D call. This CDR3 has 15 amino acids. V was pared by 2 bases and J by 1 base, with 11 bases between. Germline CDR1 and CDR2: SGHTA and FQGNSA.